This paragraph reports one T cell receptor beta chain. Its antigen remains unidentified. No base-level quality is on record; no much larger clone is a single base apart. Patients with a history of autoimmune disease or receiving systemic immunosuppression were excluded from the trial. In every dose cohort, peripheral blood was drawn for TCR sequencing at baseline, cycle 4 day 1, and cycle 7 day 1. Samples came from an open-label, multicenter, first-in-human phase I dose-escalation trial of ivuxolimab. Adults with locally advanced or metastatic head and neck squamous cell, hepatocellular, melanoma or renal cell carcinoma were enrolled in the trial. Before TCR sequencing, CD4+ T cells and CD8+ T cells from peripheral blood were sorted into separate populations. For sequencing of the TCRbeta CDR3 region, genomic DNA was extracted from the sorted cells. The immunoSEQ Assay was used to sequence the TCRbeta CDR3 regions. Held by TCRdb, this immuneACCESS table contains in-frame sequences only and omits some clones. Under half of the omission traces to an unresolved V gene where checked; the cause of the rest is unknown. The sample has 27,000 or so clones on record, around four fifths of them singletons. The ten most abundant clones make up roughly 12% of the sample.

These data come from a study of OX40 agonist ivuxolimab in advanced cancers. A note on the overall study: Ivuxolimab was an agonistic, fully human IgG2 monoclonal antibody directed against OX40 (CD134), a costimulatory receptor. Partial responses occurred in three dose-escalation patients: two with cutaneous melanoma and one with hepatocellular carcinoma. The paper reports the monotherapy dose-escalation portion (N = 52 patients) of the phase I ivuxolimab trial. Among the roughly 50 dose-escalation patients, around 19 had hepatocellular carcinoma, approximately 15 melanoma, 9 renal cell carcinoma and 9 head and neck cancer. In the dose-escalation cohort, 82.7% of patients were male, and the mean age was approximately 60 years, with a range of about 23 to 80. Patients were allowed to have had prior anti-PD-1, anti-PD-L1 or anti-CTLA-4 therapy, and more than 35% of the dose-escalation patients had been treated with checkpoint inhibitors. Intravenous ivuxolimab was administered to patients every 2 weeks at six dose levels: 0.01, 0.1, 0.3, 1.5, 3 and 10 mg/kg. The purpose of peripheral TCRbeta sequencing was to test whether ivuxolimab changed TCR sequence diversity and led to clonal T-cell expansion.

The germline V gene specifies SGHVS as CDR1 and FQNEAQ as CDR2. The CDR3 holds 16 amino acids from the cysteine to the phenylalanine. Only CDR3 DNA remains: 48 bases, in frame from the first base. The trim is 0 bases for V and 0 bases for J, with a gap of 9 bases between the germline ends. The full study reports these points: Low levels of normalized T-cell clonal expansion were also seen in some patients who did not respond. At doses from 0.1 to 3.0 mg/kg, clonal expansion was seen in both CD4+ and CD8+ blood T cells between baseline and week 6. After ivuxolimab, expanded clones were on average more numerous among CD8+ T cells than among CD4+ T cells. Which antigens the clonally expanded peripheral T cells were specific for was not determined. In the 0.1-3.0 mg/kg groups, partial responders were among the patients with the lowest normalized peripheral clonal expansion, particularly in CD8+ T cells.

The chain is encoded by TRBV7-8 joined to TRBJ1-3; the D gene is unclear. This receptor was taken from an adult with an advanced solid tumor such as melanoma, head and neck, liver or kidney cancer. The sequencing used CD4+ or CD8+ T cells sorted from blood, collected in a trial of the OX40 agonist ivuxolimab. The CDR3 amino acid sequence is: CASSLAGRASGNTIYF. The DNA sequence is TGTGCCAGCAGCTTAGCGGGGAGAGCCTCTGGAAACACCATATATTTT.